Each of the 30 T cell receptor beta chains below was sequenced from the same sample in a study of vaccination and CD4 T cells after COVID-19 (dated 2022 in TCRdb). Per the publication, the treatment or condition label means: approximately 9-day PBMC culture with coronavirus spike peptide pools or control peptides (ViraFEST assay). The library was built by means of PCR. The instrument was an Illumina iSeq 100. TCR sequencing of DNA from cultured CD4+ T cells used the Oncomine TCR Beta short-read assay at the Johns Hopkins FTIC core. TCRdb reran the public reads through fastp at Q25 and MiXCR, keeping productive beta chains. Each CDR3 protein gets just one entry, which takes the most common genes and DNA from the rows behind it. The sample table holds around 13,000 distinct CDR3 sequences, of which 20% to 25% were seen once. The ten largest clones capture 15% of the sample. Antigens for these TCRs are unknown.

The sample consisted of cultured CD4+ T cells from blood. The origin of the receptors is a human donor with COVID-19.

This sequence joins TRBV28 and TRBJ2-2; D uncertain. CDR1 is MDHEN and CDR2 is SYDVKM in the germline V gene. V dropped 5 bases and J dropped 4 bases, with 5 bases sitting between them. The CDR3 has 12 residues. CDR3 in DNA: TGTGCCAGCAGTACCCCCACCGGGGAGCTGTTTTTT. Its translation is CASSTPTGELFF.

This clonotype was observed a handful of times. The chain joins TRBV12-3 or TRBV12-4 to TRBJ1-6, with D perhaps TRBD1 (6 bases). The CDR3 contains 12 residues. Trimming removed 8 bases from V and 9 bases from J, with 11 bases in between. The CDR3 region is CASSLGGSPLHF. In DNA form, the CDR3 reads TGTGCCAGCTCCCTAGGGGGTTCACCCCTCCACTTT.

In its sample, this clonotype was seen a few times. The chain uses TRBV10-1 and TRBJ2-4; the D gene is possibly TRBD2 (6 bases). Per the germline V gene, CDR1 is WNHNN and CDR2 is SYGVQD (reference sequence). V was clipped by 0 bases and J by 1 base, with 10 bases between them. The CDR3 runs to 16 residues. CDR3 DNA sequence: TGCGCCAGCAGTGAGTCCGACGCGGGGGCCAAAAACATTCAGTACTTC. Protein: CASSESDAGAKNIQYF.

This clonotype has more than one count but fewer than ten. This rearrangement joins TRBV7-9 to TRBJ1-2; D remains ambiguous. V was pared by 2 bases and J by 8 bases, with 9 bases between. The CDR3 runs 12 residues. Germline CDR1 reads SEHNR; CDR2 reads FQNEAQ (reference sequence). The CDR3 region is CASSLKGSGYTF. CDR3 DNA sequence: TGTGCCAGCAGCTTAAAAGGGAGCGGCTACACCTTC.

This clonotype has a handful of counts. CDR3 nucleotides: TGTGCCAGTAGTAGCCTAATAAACTATGGCTACACCTTC. Protein sequence: CASSSLINYGYTF. The rearrangement links TRBV19 to TRBJ1-2; D gene uncertain. Deletions cut 4 bases from V and 2 bases from J, with 8 bases between. The CDR3 contains 13 residues. Germline V gene lookup returns CDR1 LNHDA and CDR2 SQIVND (reference sequence).

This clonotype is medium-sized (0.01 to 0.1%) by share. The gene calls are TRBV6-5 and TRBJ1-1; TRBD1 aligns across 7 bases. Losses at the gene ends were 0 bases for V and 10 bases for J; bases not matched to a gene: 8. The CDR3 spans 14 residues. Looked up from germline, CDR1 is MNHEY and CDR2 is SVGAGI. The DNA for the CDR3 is TGTGCCAGCAGTTACTCTGAGGGGGCGAGGGCAGCTTTCTTT. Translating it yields CASSYSEGARAAFF.

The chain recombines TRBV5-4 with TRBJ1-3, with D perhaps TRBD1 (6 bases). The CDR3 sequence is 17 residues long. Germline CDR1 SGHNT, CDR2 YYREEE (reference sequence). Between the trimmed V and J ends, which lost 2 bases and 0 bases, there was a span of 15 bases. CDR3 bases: TGTGCCAGCAGCTTAGGAGGGGGAATGGGCTCTGGAAACACCATATATTTT. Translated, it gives CASSLGGGMGSGNTIYF.

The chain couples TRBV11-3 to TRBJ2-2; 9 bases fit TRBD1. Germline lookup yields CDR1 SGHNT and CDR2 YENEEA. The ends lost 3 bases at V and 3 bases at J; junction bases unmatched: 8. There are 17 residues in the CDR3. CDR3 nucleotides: TGTGCCAGCAGCTTCGGGCACAGGGGGCGCGACACCGGGGAGCTGTTTTTT. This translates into CASSFGHRGRDTGELFF.

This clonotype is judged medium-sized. CDR3 in amino acids: CASTEQGRRNSPLHF. The CDR3 nucleotides read TGTGCCAGCACCGAACAGGGTAGACGTAATTCACCCCTCCACTTT. The rearrangement uses TRBV6-1 and TRBJ1-6; tentative D call: TRBD1 (6 bases). Deletions cut 7 bases from V and 6 bases from J, with 16 bases between. Germline CDR1 MNHNS, CDR2 SASEGT. CDR3 length: 15 residues.

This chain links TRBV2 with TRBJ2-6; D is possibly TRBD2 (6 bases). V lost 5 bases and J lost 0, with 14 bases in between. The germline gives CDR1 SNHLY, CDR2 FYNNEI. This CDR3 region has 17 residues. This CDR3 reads CASSQIPDYSGANVLTF. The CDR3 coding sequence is TGTGCCAGCAGTCAAATACCGGACTACTCTGGGGCCAACGTCCTGACTTTC.

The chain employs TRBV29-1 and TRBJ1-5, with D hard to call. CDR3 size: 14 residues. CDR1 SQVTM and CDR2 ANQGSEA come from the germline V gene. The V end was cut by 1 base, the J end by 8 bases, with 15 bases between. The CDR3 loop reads CSVEGGGPGEPQHF. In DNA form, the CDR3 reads TGCAGCGTTGAAGGGGGAGGGCCTGGTGAGCCCCAGCATTTT.

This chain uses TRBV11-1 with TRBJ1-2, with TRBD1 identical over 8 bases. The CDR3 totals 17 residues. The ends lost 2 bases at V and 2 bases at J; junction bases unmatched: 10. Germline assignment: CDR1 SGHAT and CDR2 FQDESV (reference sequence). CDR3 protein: CASSLLAGGERNYGYTF. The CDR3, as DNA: TGTGCCAGCAGCTTACTGGCAGGGGGCGAAAGAAACTATGGCTACACCTTC.

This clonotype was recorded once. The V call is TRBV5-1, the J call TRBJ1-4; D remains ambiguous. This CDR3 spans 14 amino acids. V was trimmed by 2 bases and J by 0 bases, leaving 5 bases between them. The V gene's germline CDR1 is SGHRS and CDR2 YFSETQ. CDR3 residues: CASSLQATNEKLFF. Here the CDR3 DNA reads TGCGCCAGCAGCTTACAAGCAACTAATGAAAAACTGTTTTTT.

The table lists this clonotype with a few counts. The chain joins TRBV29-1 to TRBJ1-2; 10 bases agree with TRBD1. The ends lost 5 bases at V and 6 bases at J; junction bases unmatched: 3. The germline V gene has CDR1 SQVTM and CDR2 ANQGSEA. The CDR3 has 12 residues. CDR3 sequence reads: CSVQTGGDGYTF. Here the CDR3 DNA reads TGCAGCGTTCAGACAGGGGGCGATGGCTACACCTTC.

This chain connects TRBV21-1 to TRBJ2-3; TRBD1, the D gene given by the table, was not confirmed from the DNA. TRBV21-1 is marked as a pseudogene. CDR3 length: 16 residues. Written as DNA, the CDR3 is TGTGCCAGCAGCAAAGATACGGACCCCCGCACAGATACGCAGTATTTT. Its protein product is CASSKDTDPRTDTQYF.

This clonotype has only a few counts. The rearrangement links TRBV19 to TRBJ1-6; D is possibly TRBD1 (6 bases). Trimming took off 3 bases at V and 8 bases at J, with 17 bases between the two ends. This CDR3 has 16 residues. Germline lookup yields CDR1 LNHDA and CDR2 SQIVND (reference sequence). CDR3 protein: CASSILSSQGDSPLHF. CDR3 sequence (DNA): TGTGCCAGTAGTATTCTCTCATCACAGGGCGATTCACCCCTCCACTTT. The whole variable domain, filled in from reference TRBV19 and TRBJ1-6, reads DGGITQSPKYLFRKEGQNVTLSCEQNLNHDAMYWYRQDPGQGLRLIYYSQIVNDFQKGDIAEGYSVSREKKESFPLTVTSAQKNPTAFYLCASSILSSQGDSPLHFGNGTRLTVT.

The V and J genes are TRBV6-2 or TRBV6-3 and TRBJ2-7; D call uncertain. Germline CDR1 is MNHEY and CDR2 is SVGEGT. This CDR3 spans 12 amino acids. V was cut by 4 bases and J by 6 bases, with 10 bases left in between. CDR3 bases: TGTGCCAGCAGTTCCTCCTCCCTCGAGCAGTACTTC. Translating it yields CASSSSSLEQYF.

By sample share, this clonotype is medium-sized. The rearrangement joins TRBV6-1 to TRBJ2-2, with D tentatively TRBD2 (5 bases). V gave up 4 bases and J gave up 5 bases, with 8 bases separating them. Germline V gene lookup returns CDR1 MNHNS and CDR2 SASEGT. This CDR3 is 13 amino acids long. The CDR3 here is CASSVAGTGELFF. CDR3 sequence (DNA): TGTGCCAGCAGTGTCGCGGGTACCGGGGAGCTGTTTTTT.

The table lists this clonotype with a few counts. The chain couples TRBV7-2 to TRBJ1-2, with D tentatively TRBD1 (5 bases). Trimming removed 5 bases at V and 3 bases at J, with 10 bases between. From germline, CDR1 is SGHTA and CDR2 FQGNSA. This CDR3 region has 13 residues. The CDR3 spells CASSPRVDYGYTF. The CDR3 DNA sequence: TGTGCCAGCAGCCCCAGGGTAGACTATGGCTACACCTTC. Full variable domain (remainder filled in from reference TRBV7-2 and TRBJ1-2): GAGVSQSPSNKVTEKGKDVELRCDPISGHTALYWYRQSLGQGLEFLIYFQGNSAPDKSGLPSDRFSAERTGGSVSTLTIQRTQQEDSAVYLCASSPRVDYGYTFGSGTRLTVV.

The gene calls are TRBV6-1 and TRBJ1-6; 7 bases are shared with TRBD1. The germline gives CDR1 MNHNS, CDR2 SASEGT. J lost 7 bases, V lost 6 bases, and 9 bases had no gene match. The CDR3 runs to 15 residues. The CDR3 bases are TGTGCCAGCAGCCTCCAGGGACAGAAGAATTCACCCCTCCACTTT. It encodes CASSLQGQKNSPLHF.

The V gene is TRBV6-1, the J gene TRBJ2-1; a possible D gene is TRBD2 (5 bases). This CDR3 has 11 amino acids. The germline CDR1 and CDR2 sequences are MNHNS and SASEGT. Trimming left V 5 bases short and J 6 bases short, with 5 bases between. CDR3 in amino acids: CASSRGNEQFF. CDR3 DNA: TGTGCCAGCAGTCGGGGCAATGAGCAGTTCTTC.

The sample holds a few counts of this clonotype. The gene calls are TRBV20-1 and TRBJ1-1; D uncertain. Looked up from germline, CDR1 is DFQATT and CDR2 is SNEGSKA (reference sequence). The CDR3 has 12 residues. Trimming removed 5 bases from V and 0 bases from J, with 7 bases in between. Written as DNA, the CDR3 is TGCAGTGCTGCACGGCTGAACACTGAAGCTTTCTTT. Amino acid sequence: CSAARLNTEAFF.

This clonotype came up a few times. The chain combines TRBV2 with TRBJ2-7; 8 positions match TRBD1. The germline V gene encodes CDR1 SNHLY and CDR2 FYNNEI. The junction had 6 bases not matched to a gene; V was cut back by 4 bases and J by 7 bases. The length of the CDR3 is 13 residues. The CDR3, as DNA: TGTGCCAGCAGTGGACAGGGGTTACGTGAGCAGTACTTC. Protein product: CASSGQGLREQYF.

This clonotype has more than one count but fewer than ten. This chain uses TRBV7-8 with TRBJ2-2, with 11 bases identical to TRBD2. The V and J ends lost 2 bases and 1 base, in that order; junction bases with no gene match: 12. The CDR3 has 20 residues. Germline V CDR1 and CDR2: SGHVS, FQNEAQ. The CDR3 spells CASSLPPRGSGGGNTGELFF. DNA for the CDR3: TGTGCCAGCAGCTTACCCCCGAGGGGTAGCGGGGGGGGGAACACCGGGGAGCTGTTTTTT.

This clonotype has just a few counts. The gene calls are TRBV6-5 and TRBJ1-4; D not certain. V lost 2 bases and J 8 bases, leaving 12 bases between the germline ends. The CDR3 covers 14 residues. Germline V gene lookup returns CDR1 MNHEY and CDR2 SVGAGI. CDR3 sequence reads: CASSYDIFGEKLFF. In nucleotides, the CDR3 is TGTGCCAGCAGTTACGATATATTCGGGGAAAAACTGTTTTTT.

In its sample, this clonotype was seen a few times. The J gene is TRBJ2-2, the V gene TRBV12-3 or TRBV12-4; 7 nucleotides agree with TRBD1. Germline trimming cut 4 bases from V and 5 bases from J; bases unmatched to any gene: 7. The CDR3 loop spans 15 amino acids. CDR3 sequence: CASSSRNRGTGELFF. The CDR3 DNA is TGTGCCAGCAGTTCACGGAACAGGGGAACCGGGGAGCTGTTTTTT.

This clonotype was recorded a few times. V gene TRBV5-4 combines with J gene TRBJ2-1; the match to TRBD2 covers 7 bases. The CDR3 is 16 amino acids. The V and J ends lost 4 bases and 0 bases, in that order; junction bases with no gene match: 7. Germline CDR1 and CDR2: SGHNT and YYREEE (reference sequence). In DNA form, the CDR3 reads TGTGCCAGCAGCCAGAGCGGGATCCTCTCCTACAATGAGCAGTTCTTC. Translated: CASSQSGILSYNEQFF. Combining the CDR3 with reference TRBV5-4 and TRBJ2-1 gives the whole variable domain ETGVTQSPTHLIKTRGQQVTLRCSSQSGHNTVSWYQQALGQGPQFIFQYYREEENGRGNFPPRFSGLQFPNYSSELNVNALELDDSALYLCASSQSGILSYNEQFFGPGTRLTVL.

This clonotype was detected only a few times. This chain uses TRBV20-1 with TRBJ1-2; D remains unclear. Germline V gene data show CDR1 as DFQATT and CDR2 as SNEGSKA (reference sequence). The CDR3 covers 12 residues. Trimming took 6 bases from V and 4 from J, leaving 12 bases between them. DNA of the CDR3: TGCAGTGCGTACACGTTATCCTATGGCTACACCTTC. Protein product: CSAYTLSYGYTF.

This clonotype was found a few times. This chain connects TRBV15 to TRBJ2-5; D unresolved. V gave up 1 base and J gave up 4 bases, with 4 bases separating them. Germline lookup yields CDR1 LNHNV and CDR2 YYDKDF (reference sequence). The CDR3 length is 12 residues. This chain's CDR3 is CATSRVLETQYF. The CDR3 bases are TGTGCCACCAGCAGAGTTTTAGAGACCCAGTACTTC.

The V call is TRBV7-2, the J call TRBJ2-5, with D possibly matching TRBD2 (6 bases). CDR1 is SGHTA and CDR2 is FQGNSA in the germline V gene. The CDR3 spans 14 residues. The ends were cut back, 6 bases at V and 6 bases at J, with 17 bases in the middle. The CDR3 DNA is TGTGCCAGCAGTCGGGACCCCCGGGAGAAGACCCAGTACTTC. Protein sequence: CASSRDPREKTQYF.